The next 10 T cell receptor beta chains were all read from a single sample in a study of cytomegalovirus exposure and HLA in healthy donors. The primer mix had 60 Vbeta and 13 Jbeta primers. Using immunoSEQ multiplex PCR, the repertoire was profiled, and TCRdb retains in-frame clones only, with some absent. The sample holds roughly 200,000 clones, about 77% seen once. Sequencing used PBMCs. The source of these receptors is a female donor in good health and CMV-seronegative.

CDR3 in DNA: TGCGCCAGCAGCGGGGGACAAGGCCCGGTAGTTGAGCAGTACTTC. Its protein product is CASSGGQGPVVEQYF. The chain combines TRBV5-1 with TRBJ2-7; the D gene is possibly TRBD1 (6 bases). The CDR3 contains 15 residues. V lost 4 bases and J 7 bases, leaving 21 bases between the germline ends. Germline V lookup: CDR1 SGHRS, CDR2 YFSETQ.

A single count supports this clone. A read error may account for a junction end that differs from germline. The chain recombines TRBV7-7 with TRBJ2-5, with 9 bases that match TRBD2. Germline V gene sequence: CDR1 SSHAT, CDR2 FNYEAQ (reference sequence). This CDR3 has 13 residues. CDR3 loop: CASSGGSGETQYF. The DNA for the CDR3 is TGTGCTAGCAGCGGGGGGTCCGGGGAGACCCAGTACTTC.

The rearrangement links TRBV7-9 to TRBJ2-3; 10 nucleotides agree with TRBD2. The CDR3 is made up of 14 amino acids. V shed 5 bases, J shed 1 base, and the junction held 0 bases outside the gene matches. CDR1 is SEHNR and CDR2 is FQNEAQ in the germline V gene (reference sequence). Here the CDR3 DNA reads TGTGCCAGCAGCGGGACTAGCGGCACAGATACGCAGTATTTT. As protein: CASSGTSGTDTQYF.

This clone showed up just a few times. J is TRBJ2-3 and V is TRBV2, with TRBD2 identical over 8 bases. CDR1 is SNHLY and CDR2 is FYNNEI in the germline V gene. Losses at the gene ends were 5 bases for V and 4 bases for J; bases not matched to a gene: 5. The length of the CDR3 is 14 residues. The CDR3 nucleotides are TGTGCCAGCAGTCTGGCGGGAGGCCCAGATACGCAGTATTTT. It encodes CASSLAGGPDTQYF.

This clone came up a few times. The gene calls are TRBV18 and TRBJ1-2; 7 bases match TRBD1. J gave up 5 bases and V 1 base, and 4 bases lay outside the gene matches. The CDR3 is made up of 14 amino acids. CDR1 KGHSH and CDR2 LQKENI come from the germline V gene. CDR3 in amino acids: CASSPRQGIYGYTF. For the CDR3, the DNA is TGTGCCAGCTCACCACGACAGGGAATTTATGGCTACACCTTC. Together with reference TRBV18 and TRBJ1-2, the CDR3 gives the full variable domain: NAGVMQNPRHLVRRRGQEARLRCSPMKGHSHVYWYRQLPEEGLKFMVYLQKENIIDESGMPKERFSAEFPKEGPSILRIQQVVRGDSAAYFCASSPRQGIYGYTFGSGTRLTVV.

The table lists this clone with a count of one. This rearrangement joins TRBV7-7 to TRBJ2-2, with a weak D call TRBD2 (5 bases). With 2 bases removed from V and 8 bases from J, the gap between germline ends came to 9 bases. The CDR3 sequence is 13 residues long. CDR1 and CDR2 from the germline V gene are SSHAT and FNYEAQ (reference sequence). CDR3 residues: CASSLRPGGELFF. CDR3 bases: TGTGCCAGCAGCTTACGGCCGGGGGGGGAGCTGTTTTTT.

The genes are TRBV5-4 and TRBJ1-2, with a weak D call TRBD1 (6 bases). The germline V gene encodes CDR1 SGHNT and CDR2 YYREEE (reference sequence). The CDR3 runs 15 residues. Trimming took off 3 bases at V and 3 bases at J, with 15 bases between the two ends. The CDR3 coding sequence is TGTGCCAGCAGCTCCGCGGGGGGGGCTGACTATGGCTACACCTTC. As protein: CASSSAGGADYGYTF.

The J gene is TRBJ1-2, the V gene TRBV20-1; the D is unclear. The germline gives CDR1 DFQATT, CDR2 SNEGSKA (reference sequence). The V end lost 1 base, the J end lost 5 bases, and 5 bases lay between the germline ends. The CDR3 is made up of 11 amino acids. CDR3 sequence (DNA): TGCAGTGCTAGAGCCCCATATGGCTACACCTTC. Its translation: CSARAPYGYTF.

The DNA for the CDR3 is TGTGCCAGCAGCTGGACAGGGGGCGACTATGGCTACACCTTC. Translated, it gives CASSWTGGDYGYTF. This chain links TRBV7-2 with TRBJ1-2; 11 positions match TRBD1. This CDR3 has 14 amino acids. The trim removed 4 bases at V and 3 bases at J, leaving 1 base unmatched. Germline CDR1 is SGHTA and CDR2 is FQGNSA.

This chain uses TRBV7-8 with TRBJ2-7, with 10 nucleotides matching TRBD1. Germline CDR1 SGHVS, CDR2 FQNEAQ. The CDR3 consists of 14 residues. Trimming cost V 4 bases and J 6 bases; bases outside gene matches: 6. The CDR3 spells CASSYRDRGIEQYF. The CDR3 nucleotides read TGTGCCAGCAGCTACCGGGACAGGGGCATCGAGCAGTACTTC.